Listed below are T cell receptor beta chains from one sample, sequenced in a study of T cells after yellow fever vaccination. TCRdb reprocessed the 5' RACE reads via MiXCR and lists one record per CDR3 protein. The table includes 500,000 to 650,000 distinct CDR3 sequences, roughly 17% detected once. The sequenced sample was PBMCs, obtained 5 to 6 days after the first yellow fever vaccination. These receptors originate from a man aged 18 to 30 who received the YFV17D yellow fever vaccine. The CDR3 runs from the conserved cysteine through the conserved F or W. Fields, in order: D gene, clone size, V gene, J gene, CDR3 protein, CDR3 DNA. The D gene is left open where the match is weak. Where a row states a size, it is once, few, many or the class of an expanded clone; other rows omit it.

D gene: .; clone size: .; V gene: TRBV6-6; J gene: TRBJ2-7; CDR3 protein: CASSSARYEQYF; CDR3 DNA: TGTGCCAGCAGTTCCGCCCGGTACGAGCAGTACTTC
D gene: TRBD1; clone size: .; V gene: TRBV7-8; J gene: TRBJ1-4; CDR3 protein: CASSPGTGQRSNEKLFF; CDR3 DNA: TGTGCCAGCAGCCCAGGGACAGGCCAGCGCTCTAATGAAAAACTGTTTTTT
D gene: .; clone size: .; V gene: TRBV6-2/TRBV6-3; J gene: TRBJ2-2; CDR3 protein: CASSPRGGSAGELFF; CDR3 DNA: TGTGCCAGCAGCCCACGTGGGGGAAGCGCCGGGGAGCTGTTTTTT
D gene: TRBD1; clone size: .; V gene: TRBV7-9; J gene: TRBJ1-2; CDR3 protein: CASSSRQGVNYGYTF; CDR3 DNA: TGTGCCAGCAGCTCTCGACAGGGAGTCAACTATGGCTACACCTTC
D gene: TRBD2; clone size: few; V gene: TRBV29-1; J gene: TRBJ2-2; CDR3 protein: CSVRGGSNTGELFF; CDR3 DNA: TGCAGCGTGCGGGGGGGATCGAACACCGGGGAGCTGTTTTTT
D gene: TRBD1; clone size: .; V gene: TRBV5-5; J gene: TRBJ1-2; CDR3 protein: CASSVLGDRVEGGYTF; CDR3 DNA: TGTGCCAGCAGCGTACTGGGAGACAGGGTGGAAGGAGGCTACACCTTC
D gene: .; clone size: .; V gene: TRBV27; J gene: TRBJ2-3; CDR3 protein: CASSLLPASTDTQYF; CDR3 DNA: TGTGCCAGCAGTTTATTACCAGCAAGCACAGATACGCAGTATTTT
D gene: .; clone size: few; V gene: TRBV24-1; J gene: TRBJ1-6; CDR3 protein: CATSAGVGTLHF; CDR3 DNA: TGTGCCACCAGTGCCGGGGTCGGCACCCTCCACTTT
D gene: .; clone size: .; V gene: TRBV28; J gene: TRBJ2-1; CDR3 protein: CASSGRRYEQFF; CDR3 DNA: TGTGCCAGCAGTGGCAGACGCTATGAGCAGTTCTTC
D gene: .; clone size: .; V gene: TRBV5-1; J gene: TRBJ2-3; CDR3 protein: CASSSGNSHTDTQYF; CDR3 DNA: TGCGCCAGCAGCTCAGGAAACAGTCACACAGATACGCAGTATTTT
D gene: TRBD2; clone size: few; V gene: TRBV29-1; J gene: TRBJ2-7; CDR3 protein: CSVSTGGEQYF; CDR3 DNA: TGCAGCGTATCGACGGGAGGCGAGCAGTACTTC
D gene: TRBD2; clone size: .; V gene: TRBV12-3/TRBV12-4; J gene: TRBJ2-2; CDR3 protein: CTRSLVGASGGDTGELFF; CDR3 DNA: TGTACCCGCAGTTTAGTTGGGGCTAGCGGGGGGGACACCGGGGAGCTGTTTTTT
D gene: .; clone size: .; V gene: TRBV7-2; J gene: TRBJ1-4; CDR3 protein: CASSLFGGTNEKLFF; CDR3 DNA: TGTGCCAGCAGCTTATTCGGGGGCACTAATGAAAAACTGTTTTTT
D gene: .; clone size: .; V gene: TRBV7-2; J gene: TRBJ1-5; CDR3 protein: CASSLTHESNQPQHF; CDR3 DNA: TGTGCCAGCAGCTTAACCCATGAGAGCAATCAGCCCCAGCATTTT
D gene: .; clone size: .; V gene: TRBV4-1; J gene: TRBJ1-5; CDR3 protein: CASSQKGTTRIQPQHF; CDR3 DNA: TGCGCCAGCAGCCAAAAAGGGACCACAAGGATTCAGCCCCAGCATTTT
D gene: TRBD2; clone size: .; V gene: TRBV29-1; J gene: TRBJ2-3; CDR3 protein: CSVDLAGGQLDTQYF; CDR3 DNA: TGCAGCGTAGACTTAGCGGGGGGCCAACTAGATACGCAGTATTTT
D gene: .; clone size: .; V gene: TRBV28; J gene: TRBJ2-2; CDR3 protein: CASIPGAGTGELFF; CDR3 DNA: TGTGCCAGCATCCCAGGTGCGGGCACCGGGGAGCTGTTTTTT
D gene: .; clone size: .; V gene: TRBV12-3/TRBV12-4; J gene: TRBJ1-1; CDR3 protein: CASSQGVGMNTEAFF; CDR3 DNA: TGTGCCAGCAGTCAAGGGGTGGGAATGAACACTGAAGCTTTCTTT
D gene: .; clone size: few; V gene: TRBV7-2; J gene: TRBJ1-2; CDR3 protein: CASSLGDLLYGYTF; CDR3 DNA: TGTGCCAGCAGCTTAGGGGACCTGCTCTATGGCTACACCTTC
D gene: .; clone size: .; V gene: TRBV3-1; J gene: TRBJ2-1; CDR3 protein: CASSQLTSDEQFF; CDR3 DNA: TGTGCCAGCAGCCAATTGACGAGCGATGAGCAGTTCTTC
D gene: TRBD1; clone size: few; V gene: TRBV4-1; J gene: TRBJ1-6; CDR3 protein: CASSLGQTGTNSPLHF; CDR3 DNA: TGCGCCAGCAGCCTCGGACAGACAGGGACGAATTCACCCCTCCACTTT
D gene: TRBD2; clone size: .; V gene: TRBV7-3; J gene: TRBJ2-2; CDR3 protein: CASSLKSASGNTGELFF; CDR3 DNA: TGTGCCAGCAGCTTAAAAAGTGCTAGCGGGAACACCGGGGAGCTGTTTTTT
D gene: TRBD2; clone size: few; V gene: TRBV27; J gene: TRBJ2-2; CDR3 protein: CASGGSGELYTGELFF; CDR3 DNA: TGTGCCAGCGGGGGGAGCGGGGAGCTCTACACCGGGGAGCTGTTTTTT
D gene: .; clone size: few; V gene: TRBV20-1; J gene: TRBJ2-5; CDR3 protein: CSAIPLGAMETQYF; CDR3 DNA: TGCAGTGCTATTCCGCTAGGGGCGATGGAGACCCAGTACTTC
D gene: TRBD1; clone size: .; V gene: TRBV2; J gene: TRBJ1-1; CDR3 protein: CASREGQGAMNTEAFF; CDR3 DNA: TGTGCCAGCAGGGAAGGACAGGGCGCTATGAACACTGAAGCTTTCTTT
D gene: .; clone size: .; V gene: TRBV20-1; J gene: TRBJ2-6; CDR3 protein: CSARELLGSPGGSGANVLTF; CDR3 DNA: TGCAGTGCTAGAGAGCTCCTCGGCTCTCCCGGCGGATCTGGGGCCAACGTCCTGACTTTC
D gene: .; clone size: .; V gene: TRBV9; J gene: TRBJ2-2; CDR3 protein: CASSAATGELFF; CDR3 DNA: TGTGCCAGCAGCGCCGCCACCGGGGAGCTGTTTTTT
D gene: TRBD1; clone size: .; V gene: TRBV6-1; J gene: TRBJ1-1; CDR3 protein: CASNEPGQEPLQPLTEAFF; CDR3 DNA: TGTGCCAGCAATGAACCGGGACAGGAACCCCTGCAGCCTCTCACTGAAGCTTTCTTT
D gene: .; clone size: few; V gene: TRBV7-9; J gene: TRBJ2-7; CDR3 protein: CASSSFAWGVGYEQYF; CDR3 DNA: TGTGCCAGCAGCTCCTTTGCTTGGGGGGTCGGGTACGAGCAGTACTTC
D gene: TRBD1; clone size: .; V gene: TRBV5-1; J gene: TRBJ1-5; CDR3 protein: CASSLNRTGGNQPQHF; CDR3 DNA: TGCGCCAGCAGCTTGAATCGGACAGGGGGCAATCAGCCCCAGCATTTT
D gene: .; clone size: .; V gene: TRBV7-2; J gene: TRBJ2-5; CDR3 protein: CASSLSRRAQETQYF; CDR3 DNA: TGTGCCAGCAGCTTGAGCAGACGGGCGCAAGAGACCCAGTACTTC
D gene: .; clone size: many; V gene: TRBV11-2; J gene: TRBJ1-1; CDR3 protein: CASSHGGRVNTEAFF; CDR3 DNA: TGTGCCAGCAGCCACGGTGGGCGAGTGAACACTGAAGCTTTCTTT
D gene: TRBD1; clone size: few; V gene: TRBV5-5; J gene: TRBJ1-5; CDR3 protein: CASSRDSLLIQPQHF; CDR3 DNA: TGTGCCAGCAGCCGGGACAGCCTACTAATCCAGCCCCAGCATTTT
D gene: .; clone size: .; V gene: TRBV5-1; J gene: TRBJ2-3; CDR3 protein: CASSLEPRVSTDTQYF; CDR3 DNA: TGCGCCAGCAGCCTGGAGCCCAGGGTTAGCACAGATACGCAGTATTTT
D gene: TRBD1; clone size: .; V gene: TRBV30; J gene: TRBJ2-5; CDR3 protein: CAWSRGGTGIETQYF; CDR3 DNA: TGTGCCTGGAGTCGAGGAGGGACAGGGATCGAGACCCAGTACTTC
D gene: TRBD1; clone size: .; V gene: TRBV6-5; J gene: TRBJ1-4; CDR3 protein: CASSYQDREKLFF; CDR3 DNA: TGTGCCAGCAGTTACCAGGACAGGGAAAAACTGTTTTTT
D gene: .; clone size: .; V gene: TRBV27; J gene: TRBJ2-5; CDR3 protein: CASSHLETQYF; CDR3 DNA: TGTGCCAGCAGCCATCTAGAGACCCAGTACTTC
D gene: TRBD1; clone size: .; V gene: TRBV7-9; J gene: TRBJ2-5; CDR3 protein: CASSLGGQGVGQETQYF; CDR3 DNA: TGTGCCAGCAGCCTGGGAGGACAGGGGGTAGGGCAAGAGACCCAGTACTTC
D gene: TRBD1; clone size: .; V gene: TRBV4-3; J gene: TRBJ1-2; CDR3 protein: CASSQSEGAGYGYTF; CDR3 DNA: TGCGCCAGCAGCCAGAGTGAGGGGGCGGGCTATGGCTACACCTTC
D gene: TRBD1; clone size: few; V gene: TRBV27; J gene: TRBJ1-6; CDR3 protein: CASSWTGGSPLHF; CDR3 DNA: TGTGCCAGCAGCTGGACAGGGGGCTCACCCCTCCACTTT
D gene: .; clone size: few; V gene: TRBV5-1; J gene: TRBJ2-4; CDR3 protein: CASSLETGNIQYF; CDR3 DNA: TGCGCCAGCAGCTTGGAAACGGGGAACATTCAGTACTTC